The present T cell receptor beta chain was sequenced within a study of T cell responses to AZD1222 COVID-19 vaccine. Study outcomes and limitations: Possibly, clonal diversity was underestimated; donors were largely white British and included more females.

In regard to this clone: What it recognizes is unknown.

Produced via immunoSEQ multiplex PCR; TCRdb's table is partial and in-frame only. Here the sample spans 150,000 to 200,000 clones, about 90% being singletons. The CDR3 length is 15 residues. From germline, CDR1 is LNHNV and CDR2 YYDKDF (reference sequence). The ends were cut back, 0 bases at V and 5 bases at J, with 11 bases in the middle. The source was peripheral blood, collected on day 0 of AZD1222 vaccination. This sequence was found in an adult in good health. This sequence joins TRBV15 and TRBJ1-5; D might be TRBD1 (6 bases). The CDR3, as DNA: TGTGCCACCAGCAGAGAGGGCAGGGGATATCAGCCCCAGCATTTT. Its translation is CATSREGRGYQPQHF.